This is a list of T cell receptor beta chains from one sample in a study of blood T cell repertoires in COVID-19. The repertoire was sequenced with immunoSEQ multiplex PCR; TCRdb's copy has only in-frame clones and lacks some. This sample yields about 140,000 clones, of which around nine tenths are seen a single time; over 9.5% belongs to the top ten. The sample consisted of peripheral blood. The receptors come from a man between 60 and 75 years old with active or convalescent COVID-19. CDR3s include the opening cysteine and the closing phenylalanine or tryptophan. The order of the fields is D gene, J gene, V gene, clone size, CDR3 DNA, CDR3 protein. A D gene is named only where the DNA matches it firmly. Size tells how often a clone was seen (once, few, many) or the class of an expanded clone, and some rows leave it out.

d_call: TRBD2; j_call: TRBJ2-7; v_call: TRBV29-1; clone_size: .; cdr3_nt: TGCAGCGTTTCCGGGACTAGCGTATCCTACGAGCAGTACTTC; cdr3_aa: CSVSGTSVSYEQYF
d_call: TRBD1; j_call: TRBJ1-6; v_call: TRBV6-5; clone_size: .; cdr3_nt: TGTGCCAGCAGTTACTCGGGACAGACGAATAATTCACCCCTCCACTTT; cdr3_aa: CASSYSGQTNNSPLHF
d_call: TRBD1; j_call: TRBJ1-3; v_call: TRBV6-1; clone_size: .; cdr3_nt: TGTGCCAGCAGTGAAGCCCCCCGGGGCTCCAGGGGGACCATATATTTT; cdr3_aa: CASSEAPRGSRGTIYF
d_call: .; j_call: TRBJ1-2; v_call: TRBV18; clone_size: .; cdr3_nt: TGTGCCAGCTCTCTAGCGGAAGTAGGTGGCTACACCTTC; cdr3_aa: CASSLAEVGGYTF
d_call: TRBD1; j_call: TRBJ1-2; v_call: TRBV28; clone_size: .; cdr3_nt: TGTGCCAGCAGTTTCGGACAGGGCGTTGGCTACACCTTC; cdr3_aa: CASSFGQGVGYTF
d_call: TRBD2; j_call: TRBJ2-7; v_call: TRBV3-1/TRBV3-2; clone_size: .; cdr3_nt: TGTGCCAGCAGCCTAGGGACTAGCACACTAAGGGTCTACGAGCAGTACTTC; cdr3_aa: CASSLGTSTLRVYEQYF
d_call: .; j_call: TRBJ1-3; v_call: TRBV28; clone_size: .; cdr3_nt: TGTGCCAGCAGTTTATTTCAGGGCAACGCGGGAAACACCATATATTTT; cdr3_aa: CASSLFQGNAGNTIYF
d_call: .; j_call: TRBJ2-7; v_call: TRBV5-1; clone_size: .; cdr3_nt: TGCGCCAGCAGCTTTGTAAGACAGAAACCGTCCTACGAGCAGTACTTC; cdr3_aa: CASSFVRQKPSYEQYF
d_call: TRBD2; j_call: TRBJ2-5; v_call: TRBV3-1/TRBV3-2; clone_size: .; cdr3_nt: TGTGCCAGCAGCCAATTCGGAGGCGGGAGCGGCGTGACCCAGTACTTC; cdr3_aa: CASSQFGGGSGVTQYF
d_call: TRBD2; j_call: TRBJ2-7; v_call: TRBV5-1; clone_size: .; cdr3_nt: TGCGCCAGCAGCTCAACCGGGAGGGGGTCTGACGAGCAGTACTTC; cdr3_aa: CASSSTGRGSDEQYF
d_call: .; j_call: TRBJ2-3; v_call: TRBV6-6; clone_size: .; cdr3_nt: TGTGCCAGCAGTCCAGGGGTAGATACGCAGTATTTT; cdr3_aa: CASSPGVDTQYF
d_call: TRBD1; j_call: TRBJ1-2; v_call: TRBV6-4; clone_size: .; cdr3_nt: TGTGCCAGCAGCTCATTAATACGACAGGGGAGGGCCTATGGCTACACCTTC; cdr3_aa: CASSSLIRQGRAYGYTF
d_call: TRBD2; j_call: TRBJ2-7; v_call: TRBV11-2; clone_size: few; cdr3_nt: TGTGCCAGCAGCCCCATACGGGGGGGCGAGCAGTACTTC; cdr3_aa: CASSPIRGGEQYF
d_call: .; j_call: TRBJ1-2; v_call: TRBV28; clone_size: .; cdr3_nt: TGTGCCAGCAGTTTTAGTCAGGGGAGCTATGGCTACACCTTC; cdr3_aa: CASSFSQGSYGYTF
d_call: .; j_call: TRBJ1-5; v_call: TRBV28; clone_size: .; cdr3_nt: TGTGCCAGCAGACACGACAGCCCAAATCAGCCCCAGCATTTT; cdr3_aa: CASRHDSPNQPQHF
d_call: .; j_call: TRBJ2-1; v_call: TRBV6-4; clone_size: few; cdr3_nt: TGTGCCAGCAGTGACTCCGCGGGTGAAAGGAATGAGCAGTTCTTC; cdr3_aa: CASSDSAGERNEQFF
d_call: TRBD1; j_call: TRBJ2-1; v_call: TRBV7-8; clone_size: .; cdr3_nt: TGTGCCAGCAGCTCCCGGGACAGTTCCAATGAGCAGTTCTTC; cdr3_aa: CASSSRDSSNEQFF
d_call: .; j_call: TRBJ2-1; v_call: TRBV24-1; clone_size: .; cdr3_nt: TGTGCCACCAGTGAGGGAGCCCGGCAGTTCTTC; cdr3_aa: CATSEGARQFF
d_call: TRBD1; j_call: TRBJ2-3; v_call: TRBV2; clone_size: .; cdr3_nt: TGTGCCAGCAGTAAGGAACAGGGGGCAAATACGCAGTATTTT; cdr3_aa: CASSKEQGANTQYF
d_call: .; j_call: TRBJ1-5; v_call: TRBV9; clone_size: .; cdr3_nt: TGTGCCAGCAGCGTGCCGCTAGGAGCTAATCAGCCCCAGCATTTT; cdr3_aa: CASSVPLGANQPQHF
d_call: .; j_call: TRBJ2-7; v_call: TRBV4-2; clone_size: .; cdr3_nt: TGTGCCAGCAGCCAAGGGGCGGGTCCCTACGAGCAGTACTTC; cdr3_aa: CASSQGAGPYEQYF
d_call: .; j_call: TRBJ2-1; v_call: TRBV15; clone_size: .; cdr3_nt: TGTGCCACCAGCAGAGAGATCACAGGAGACAATGAGCAGTTCTTC; cdr3_aa: CATSREITGDNEQFF
d_call: TRBD1; j_call: TRBJ2-4; v_call: TRBV28; clone_size: .; cdr3_nt: TGTGCCAGCAGTAGACCAGGGACAGAAAAAAACATTCAGTACTTC; cdr3_aa: CASSRPGTEKNIQYF
d_call: .; j_call: TRBJ1-4; v_call: TRBV6-5; clone_size: .; cdr3_nt: TGTGCCAGCAGTCGACTTCCAACTAATGAAAAACTGTTTTTT; cdr3_aa: CASSRLPTNEKLFF
d_call: TRBD1; j_call: TRBJ1-1; v_call: TRBV10-3; clone_size: .; cdr3_nt: TGTGCCATCAGTGAGTCTCTAGGACAGGGGGGTGGCACTGAAGCTTTCTTT; cdr3_aa: CAISESLGQGGGTEAFF
d_call: .; j_call: TRBJ1-1; v_call: TRBV28; clone_size: .; cdr3_nt: TGTGCCAGCAGCCTGACTAGGGTGAACACTGAAGCTTTCTTT; cdr3_aa: CASSLTRVNTEAFF
d_call: .; j_call: TRBJ2-4; v_call: TRBV27; clone_size: .; cdr3_nt: TGTGCCAGCAGTTTTCGCAGGGGAAACATTCAGTACTTC; cdr3_aa: CASSFRRGNIQYF
d_call: TRBD1; j_call: TRBJ2-7; v_call: TRBV10-3; clone_size: .; cdr3_nt: TGTGCCATCAGGACAGGGACAGGAGTTGGTAGCTCCTACGAGCAGTACTTC; cdr3_aa: CAIRTGTGVGSSYEQYF